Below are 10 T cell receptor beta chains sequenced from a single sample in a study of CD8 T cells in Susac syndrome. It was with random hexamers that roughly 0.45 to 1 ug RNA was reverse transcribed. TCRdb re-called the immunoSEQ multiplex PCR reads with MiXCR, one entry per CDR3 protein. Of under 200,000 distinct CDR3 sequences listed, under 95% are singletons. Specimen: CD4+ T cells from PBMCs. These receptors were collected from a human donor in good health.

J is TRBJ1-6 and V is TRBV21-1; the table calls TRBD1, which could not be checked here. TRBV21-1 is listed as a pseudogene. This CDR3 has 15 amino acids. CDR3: CASGTGSSYNSPLHF. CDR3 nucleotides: TGTGCCAGCGGGACGGGGAGCTCCTATAATTCACCCCTCCACTTT.

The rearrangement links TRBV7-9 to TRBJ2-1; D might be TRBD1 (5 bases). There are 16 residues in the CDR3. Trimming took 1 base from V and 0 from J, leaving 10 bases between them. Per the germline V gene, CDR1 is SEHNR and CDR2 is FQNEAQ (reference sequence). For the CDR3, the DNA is TGTGCCAGCAGCTTAGGGGGCCCGAGCTCCTACAATGAGCAGTTCTTC. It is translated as CASSLGGPSSYNEQFF. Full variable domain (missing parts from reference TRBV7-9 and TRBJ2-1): DTGVSQNPRHKITKRGQNVTFRCDPISEHNRLYWYRQTLGQGPEFLTYFQNEAQLEKSRLLSDRFSAERPKGSFSTLEIQRTEQGDSAMYLCASSLGGPSSYNEQFFGPGTRLTVL.

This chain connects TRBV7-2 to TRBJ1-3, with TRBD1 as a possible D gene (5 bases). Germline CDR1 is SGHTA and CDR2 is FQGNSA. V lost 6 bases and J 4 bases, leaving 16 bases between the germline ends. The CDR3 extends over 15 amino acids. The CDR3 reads CASSVGGAWGNTIYF. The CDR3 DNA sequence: TGTGCCAGCAGTGTCGGAGGGGCTTGGGGAAACACCATATATTTT.

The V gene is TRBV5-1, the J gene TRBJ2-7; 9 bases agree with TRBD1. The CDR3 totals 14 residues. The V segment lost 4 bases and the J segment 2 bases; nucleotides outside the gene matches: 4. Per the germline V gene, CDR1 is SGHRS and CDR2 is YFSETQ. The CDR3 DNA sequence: TGCGCCAGCAGCGCAACAGGGGGCACCTACGAGCAGTACGTC. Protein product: CASSATGGTYEQYV.

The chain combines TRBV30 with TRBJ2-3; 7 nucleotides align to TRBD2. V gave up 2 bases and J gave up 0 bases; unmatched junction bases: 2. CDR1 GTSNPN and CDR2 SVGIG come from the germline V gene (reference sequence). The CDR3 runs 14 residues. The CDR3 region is CAWSMRGSTDTQYF. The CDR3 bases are TGTGCCTGGAGTATGCGGGGGAGCACAGATACGCAGTATTTT.

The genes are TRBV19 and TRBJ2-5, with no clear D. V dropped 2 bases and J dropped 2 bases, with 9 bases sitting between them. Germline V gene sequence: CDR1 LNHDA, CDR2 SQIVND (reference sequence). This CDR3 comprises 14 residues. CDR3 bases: TGTGCCAGTAGTATAACCTTGACGCAAGAGACCCAGTACTTC. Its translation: CASSITLTQETQYF.

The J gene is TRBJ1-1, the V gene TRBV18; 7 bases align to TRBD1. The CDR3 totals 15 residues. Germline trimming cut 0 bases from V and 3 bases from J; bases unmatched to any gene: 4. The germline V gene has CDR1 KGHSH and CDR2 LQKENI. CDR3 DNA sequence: TGTGCCAGCTCACCACCGGACAGGAGAGACACTGAAGCTTTCTTT. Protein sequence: CASSPPDRRDTEAFF.

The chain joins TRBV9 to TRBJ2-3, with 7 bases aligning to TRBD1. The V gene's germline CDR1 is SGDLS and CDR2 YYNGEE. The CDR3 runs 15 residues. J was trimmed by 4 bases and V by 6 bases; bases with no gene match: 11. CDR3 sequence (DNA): TGTGCCAGCACCCCTGGGACAGCAGGTTCAGATACGCAGTATTTT. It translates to CASTPGTAGSDTQYF.

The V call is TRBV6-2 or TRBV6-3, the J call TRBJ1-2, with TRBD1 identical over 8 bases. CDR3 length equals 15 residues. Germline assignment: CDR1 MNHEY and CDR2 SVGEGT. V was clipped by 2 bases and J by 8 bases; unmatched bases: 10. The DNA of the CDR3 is TGTGCCAGCAGTTACCCGCCGGACAGGGCAGGCGGCTACACCTTC. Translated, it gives CASSYPPDRAGGYTF.

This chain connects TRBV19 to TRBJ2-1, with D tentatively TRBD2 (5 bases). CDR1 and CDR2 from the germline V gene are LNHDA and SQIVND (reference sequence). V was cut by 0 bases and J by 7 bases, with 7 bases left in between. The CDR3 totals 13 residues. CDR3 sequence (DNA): TGTGCCAGTAGTATAGATCGAGGGAATGAGCAGTTCTTC. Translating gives CASSIDRGNEQFF.